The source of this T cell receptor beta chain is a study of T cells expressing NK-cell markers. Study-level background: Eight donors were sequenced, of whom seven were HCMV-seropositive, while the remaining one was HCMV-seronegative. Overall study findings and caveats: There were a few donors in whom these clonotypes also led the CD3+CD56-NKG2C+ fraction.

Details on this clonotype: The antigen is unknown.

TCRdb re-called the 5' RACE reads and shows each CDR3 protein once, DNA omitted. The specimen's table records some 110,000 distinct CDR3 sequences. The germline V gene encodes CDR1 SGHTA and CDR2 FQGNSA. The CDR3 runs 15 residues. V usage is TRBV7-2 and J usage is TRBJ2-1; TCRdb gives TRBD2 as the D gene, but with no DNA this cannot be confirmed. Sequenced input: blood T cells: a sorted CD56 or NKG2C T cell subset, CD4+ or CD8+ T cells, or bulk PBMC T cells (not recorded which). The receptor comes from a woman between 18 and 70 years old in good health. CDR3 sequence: CVSSLTSGSHNEQFF.